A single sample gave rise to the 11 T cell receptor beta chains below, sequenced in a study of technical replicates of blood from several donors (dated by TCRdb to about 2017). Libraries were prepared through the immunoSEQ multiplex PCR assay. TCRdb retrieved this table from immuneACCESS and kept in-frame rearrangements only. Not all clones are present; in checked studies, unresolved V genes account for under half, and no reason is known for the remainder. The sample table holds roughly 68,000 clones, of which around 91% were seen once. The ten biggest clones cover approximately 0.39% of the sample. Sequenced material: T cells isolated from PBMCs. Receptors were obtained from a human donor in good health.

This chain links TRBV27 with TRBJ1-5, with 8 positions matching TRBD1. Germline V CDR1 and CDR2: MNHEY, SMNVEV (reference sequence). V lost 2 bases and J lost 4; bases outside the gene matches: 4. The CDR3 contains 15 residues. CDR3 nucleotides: TGTGCCAGCAGTTTACAGGGGGCGGGAAATCAGCCCCAGCATTTT. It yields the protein CASSLQGAGNQPQHF.

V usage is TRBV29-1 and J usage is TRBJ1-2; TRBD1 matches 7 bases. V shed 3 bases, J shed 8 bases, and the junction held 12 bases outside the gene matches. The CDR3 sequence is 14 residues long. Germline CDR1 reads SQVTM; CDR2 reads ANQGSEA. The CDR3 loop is CSVEVTGAPGGYTF. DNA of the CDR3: TGCAGCGTTGAGGTAACAGGGGCCCCCGGCGGCTACACCTTC.

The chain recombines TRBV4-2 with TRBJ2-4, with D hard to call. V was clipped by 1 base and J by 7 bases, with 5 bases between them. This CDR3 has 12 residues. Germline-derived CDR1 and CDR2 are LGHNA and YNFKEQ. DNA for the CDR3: TGTGCCAGCAGCCAAGGTCCTAACATTCAGTACTTC. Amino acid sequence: CASSQGPNIQYF.

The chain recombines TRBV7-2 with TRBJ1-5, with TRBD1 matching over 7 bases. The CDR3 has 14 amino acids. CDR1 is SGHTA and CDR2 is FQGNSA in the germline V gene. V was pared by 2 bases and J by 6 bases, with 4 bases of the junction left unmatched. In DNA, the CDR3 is TGTGCCAGCAGCTTAAGGGGGCAGGGTCAGCCCCAGCATTTT. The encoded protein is CASSLRGQGQPQHF.

The CDR3: CASSYPGQPQHF. As DNA, the CDR3 is TGTGCCAGCAGTTACCCCGGTCAGCCCCAGCATTTT. J is TRBJ1-5 and V is TRBV13; D unresolved. Germline V gives CDR1 PRHDT, CDR2 FYEKMQ (reference sequence). The V end was cut by 6 bases, the J end by 6 bases, with 9 bases between. CDR3 length: 12 amino acids. The complete variable domain, with remaining parts taken from reference TRBV13 and TRBJ1-5, reads AAGVIQSPRHLIKEKRETATLKCYPIPRHDTVYWYQQGPGQDPQFLISFYEKMQSDKGSIPDRFSAQQFSDYHSELNMSSLELGDSALYFCASSYPGQPQHFGDGTRLSIL.

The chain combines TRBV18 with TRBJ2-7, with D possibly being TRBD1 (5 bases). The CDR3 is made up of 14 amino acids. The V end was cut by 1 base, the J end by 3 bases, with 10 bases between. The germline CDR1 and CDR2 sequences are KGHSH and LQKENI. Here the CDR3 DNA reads TGTGCCAGCTCACCACTATTAGGGGACTACGAGCAGTACTTC. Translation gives CASSPLLGDYEQYF.

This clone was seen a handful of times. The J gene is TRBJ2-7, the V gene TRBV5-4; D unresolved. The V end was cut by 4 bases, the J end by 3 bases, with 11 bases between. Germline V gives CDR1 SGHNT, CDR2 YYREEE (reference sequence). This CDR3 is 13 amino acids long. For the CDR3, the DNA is TGTGCCAGCAGCGCTAGACCGGACTACGAGCAGTACTTC. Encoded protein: CASSARPDYEQYF.

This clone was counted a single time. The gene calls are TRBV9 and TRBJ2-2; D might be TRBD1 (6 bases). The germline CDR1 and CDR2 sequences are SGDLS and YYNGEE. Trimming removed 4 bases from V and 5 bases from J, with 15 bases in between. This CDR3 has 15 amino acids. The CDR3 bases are TGTGCCAGCAGCCTATGGGACCAGGGGACCGGGGAGCTGTTTTTT. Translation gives CASSLWDQGTGELFF.

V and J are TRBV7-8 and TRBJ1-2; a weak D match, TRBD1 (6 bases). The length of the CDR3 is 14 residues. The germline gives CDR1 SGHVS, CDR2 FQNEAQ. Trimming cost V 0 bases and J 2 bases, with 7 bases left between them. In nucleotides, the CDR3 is TGTGCCAGCAGCTTAGCACAGGGCAACTATGGCTACACCTTC. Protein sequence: CASSLAQGNYGYTF. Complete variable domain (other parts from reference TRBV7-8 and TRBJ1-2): GAGVSQSPRYKVAKRGQDVALRCDPISGHVSLFWYQQALGQGPEFLTYFQNEAQLDKSGLPSDRFFAERPEGSVSTLKIQRTQQEDSAVYLCASSLAQGNYGYTFGSGTRLTVV.

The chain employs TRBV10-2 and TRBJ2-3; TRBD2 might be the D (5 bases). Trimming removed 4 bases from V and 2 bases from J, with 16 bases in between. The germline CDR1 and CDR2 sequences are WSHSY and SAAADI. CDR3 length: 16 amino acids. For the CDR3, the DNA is TGCGCCAGCAGTGGGACTCTACTGGGGTACACAGATACGCAGTATTTT. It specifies CASSGTLLGYTDTQYF.

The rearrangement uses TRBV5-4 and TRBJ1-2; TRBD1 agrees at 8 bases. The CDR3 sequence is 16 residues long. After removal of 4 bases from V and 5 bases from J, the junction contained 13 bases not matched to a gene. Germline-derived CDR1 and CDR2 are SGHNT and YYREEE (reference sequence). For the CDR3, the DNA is TGTGCCAGCAGCGGTTACTCAGGGGGCTTGATTTATGGCTACACCTTC. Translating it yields CASSGYSGGLIYGYTF.